Each of the 32 T cell receptor beta chains below was sequenced from the same sample in a study of blood T cell repertoires in COVID-19. Sequencing used immunoSEQ multiplex PCR; TCRdb keeps in-frame clones, though not all of them. This sample has some 150,000 clones, with approximately 90% found just once. Sequencing input: peripheral blood. Receptor source: a woman aged 55 to 70 with active or convalescent COVID-19.

This chain uses TRBV3-1 (or the pseudogene TRBV3-2) with TRBJ2-4; D remains unclear. CDR1 and CDR2 from the germline V gene are LGHDT and YNNKEL (reference sequence). The V end was cut by 5 bases, the J end by 6 bases, with 14 bases between. This CDR3 spans 14 amino acids. DNA for the CDR3: TGTGCCAGCAGCTTCGGGTCAAGACTAAACATTCAGTACTTC. This codes for CASSFGSRLNIQYF.

This clone has more than one count but fewer than ten. This sequence joins TRBV27 and TRBJ1-6; D is undetermined. In germline, CDR1 is MNHEY, CDR2 SMNVEV (reference sequence). The V end lost 5 bases, the J end lost 1 base, and 6 bases lay between the germline ends. The CDR3 is 14 residues long. The CDR3 bases are TGTGCCAGCAGTCTGACTTCCTATAATTCACCCCTCCACTTT. Its protein is CASSLTSYNSPLHF.

V gene TRBV6-5 combines with J gene TRBJ1-3; D not resolved. Germline assignment: CDR1 MNHEY and CDR2 SVGAGI. Between the trimmed V and J ends, which lost 6 bases and 1 base, there was a span of 13 bases. This CDR3 comprises 15 residues. This chain's CDR3 is CASSSRHRSGNTIYF. Here the CDR3 DNA reads TGTGCCAGCAGCTCCCGCCACAGATCTGGAAACACCATATATTTT.

The table lists this clone with a count of one. The CDR3 DNA follows: TGTGCCAGTAGTACTACACAGGGGTCTAGCTATGGCTACACCTTC. Protein: CASSTTQGSSYGYTF. The chain is built from TRBV19 and TRBJ1-2, with TRBD1 identical over 7 bases. Trimming removed 4 bases from V and 4 bases from J; junction bases left unmatched: 9. The CDR3 runs 15 residues. Germline lookup yields CDR1 LNHDA and CDR2 SQIVND (reference sequence).

The J gene is TRBJ2-2, the V gene TRBV10-3; TRBD2 agrees at 15 bases. The germline CDR1 and CDR2 sequences are ENHRY and SYGVKD. This CDR3 is built from 16 residues. V gave up 7 bases and J gave up 8 bases; unmatched junction bases: 8. The CDR3 region is CAITEGLAGGQGELFF. The CDR3 bases are TGTGCCATCACCGAAGGACTAGCGGGGGGGCAGGGGGAGCTGTTTTTT.

The chain is built from TRBV10-1 and TRBJ1-2; TRBD1 is a possible D gene (6 bases). CDR3 length: 17 amino acids. Germline loops: CDR1 WNHNN, CDR2 SYGVQD (reference sequence). Deletions cut 1 base from V and 9 bases from J, with 24 bases between. The CDR3 coding sequence is TGCGCCAGCAGTGAGTACCCGTCCGGGGGGCGGTCTAAGAGCTACACCTTC. The encoded protein is CASSEYPSGGRSKSYTF.

The V gene is TRBV6-6, the J gene TRBJ2-1, with TRBD1 matching 11 bases. V lost 5 bases to trimming and J lost 7 bases; unmatched junction nucleotides: 7. The CDR3 sequence is 15 residues long. Germline V lookup: CDR1 MNHNY, CDR2 SVGAGI (reference sequence). As DNA, the CDR3 is TGTGCCAGCAGTGCGACGGGACAGGGGGTGAATGAGCAGTTCTTC. Translated: CASSATGQGVNEQFF.

The chain couples TRBV5-1 to TRBJ2-2; TRBD2 aligns across 10 bases. CDR3 length: 16 residues. V lost 4 bases to trimming and J lost 5 bases; unmatched junction nucleotides: 8. Germline values: CDR1 SGHRS, CDR2 YFSETQ. The CDR3 spells CASSAPAGGRTGELFF. The DNA of the CDR3 is TGCGCCAGCAGCGCCCCAGCGGGGGGGCGGACCGGGGAGCTGTTTTTT.

The genes are TRBV27 and TRBJ2-7, with D perhaps TRBD1 (5 bases). The length of the CDR3 is 15 residues. Between the trimmed V and J ends, which lost 2 bases and 5 bases, there was a span of 16 bases. Germline V CDR1 and CDR2: MNHEY, SMNVEV (reference sequence). CDR3 nucleotides: TGTGCCAGCAGTTTAGGTACCTGGGGCCCCGACGAGCAGTACTTC. As protein: CASSLGTWGPDEQYF.

The gene calls are TRBV5-1 and TRBJ1-4, with 7 bases identical to TRBD1. CDR3 length: 14 residues. Germline CDR1 and CDR2: SGHRS and YFSETQ. V trimming: 4 bases; J trimming: 8 bases; junction bases outside the gene matches: 8. CDR3 sequence reads: CASSTRQGDEKLFF. The CDR3 nucleotides read TGCGCCAGCAGCACTCGACAGGGTGACGAAAAACTGTTTTTT.

The CDR3 DNA reads TGTGCCAGCAGTGTTAGCGGGGGGCTCACCTGGGGGGAGCAGTTCTTC. This translates into CASSVSGGLTWGEQFF. The chain links TRBV7-2 to TRBJ2-1, with 10 bases matching TRBD2. The V gene's germline CDR1 is SGHTA and CDR2 FQGNSA. This CDR3 has 16 amino acids. Trimming removed 6 bases from V and 10 bases from J; junction bases left unmatched: 15.

The gene calls are TRBV25-1 and TRBJ2-7; D gene unclear. The germline V gene encodes CDR1 MGHDK and CDR2 SYGVNS. The CDR3 contains 13 residues. Trimming took off 5 bases at V and 0 bases at J, with 8 bases between the two ends. The CDR3 DNA reads TGTGCCAGCAGTCTCGGTGGCTCCTACGAGCAGTACTTC. It specifies CASSLGGSYEQYF.

V and J are TRBV18 and TRBJ2-1; D is possibly TRBD1 (6 bases). CDR1 and CDR2 from the germline V gene are KGHSH and LQKENI. The CDR3 length is 15 residues. V dropped 5 bases and J dropped 4 bases, with 15 bases sitting between them. The CDR3 DNA follows: TGTGCCAGCTCAGCACAAGGGGGACCTTACAATGAGCAGTTCTTC. It encodes CASSAQGGPYNEQFF.

This chain connects TRBV2 to TRBJ2-1; 10 positions match TRBD2. CDR1 is SNHLY and CDR2 is FYNNEI in the germline V gene. This CDR3 spans 15 amino acids. V shed 4 bases, J shed 11 bases, and the junction held 11 bases outside the gene matches. CDR3 residues: CASSVQRGGQGKQFF. CDR3 DNA: TGTGCCAGCAGTGTCCAGCGGGGGGGCCAGGGGAAGCAGTTCTTC.

The rearrangement links TRBV6-6 to TRBJ2-7, with D perhaps TRBD2 (5 bases). The V gene lost 6 bases and the J gene lost 2 bases, with 14 bases spanning the gap. Germline loops: CDR1 MNHNY, CDR2 SVGAGI (reference sequence). The CDR3 runs 14 residues. CDR3 nucleotides: TGTGCCAGCAGAGACCTTGCGGGCCCCTACGAGCAGTACTTC. Amino acids: CASRDLAGPYEQYF.

This rearrangement joins TRBV5-4 to TRBJ1-2; TRBD1 matches 7 bases. CDR3 length equals 14 residues. The V gene end was trimmed by 0 bases and the J gene end by 5 bases; junction bases not matched to a gene: 4. CDR1 and CDR2 from the germline V gene are SGHNT and YYREEE (reference sequence). CDR3: CASSLALTGYGYTF. The DNA of the CDR3 is TGTGCCAGCAGCTTGGCCCTGACAGGGTATGGCTACACCTTC.

The chain recombines TRBV18 with TRBJ1-3; TRBD1 is a possible D gene (5 bases). CDR1 is KGHSH, CDR2 LQKENI, per germline. The germline V and J ends were trimmed by 6 bases and 3 bases, with 12 bases remaining between them. The CDR3 consists of 14 residues. CDR3 protein: CASSPPGFGNTIYF. CDR3 sequence (DNA): TGTGCCAGCTCGCCCCCAGGGTTTGGAAACACCATATATTTT. The whole variable domain, remainder taken from reference TRBV18 and TRBJ1-3, is NAGVMQNPRHLVRRRGQEARLRCSPMKGHSHVYWYRQLPEEGLKFMVYLQKENIIDESGMPKERFSAEFPKEGPSILRIQQVVRGDSAAYFCASSPPGFGNTIYFGEGSWLTVV.

The chain employs TRBV4-3 and TRBJ2-7, with D possibly being TRBD1 (6 bases). Trimming left V 0 bases short and J 2 bases short, with 8 bases between. CDR1 is LGHNA and CDR2 is YSLEER in the germline V gene. The CDR3 runs to 14 residues. The CDR3 loop is CASSQDRGPYEQYF. The CDR3 DNA sequence: TGCGCCAGCAGCCAAGACAGGGGACCCTACGAGCAGTACTTC.

The chain has TRBV6-2 or TRBV6-3 and TRBJ1-2, with 9 bases that match TRBD1. Germline-derived CDR1 and CDR2 are MNHEY and SVGEGT. V shed 4 bases, J shed 7 bases, and the junction held 10 bases outside the gene matches. This CDR3 region has 15 residues. CDR3 residues: CASSFRGDRESGYTF. CDR3 nucleotide sequence: TGTGCCAGCAGTTTTCGAGGGGACAGGGAAAGTGGCTACACCTTC.

The count of this clone is one. V and J are TRBV5-8 and TRBJ1-5; maybe TRBD1 (6 bases). The CDR3 has 15 amino acids. Germline V gene sequence: CDR1 SGHTS, CDR2 YDEGEE. With 0 bases removed from V and 0 bases from J, the gap between germline ends came to 7 bases. This chain's CDR3 is CASSLAGDSNQPQHF. In nucleotides, the CDR3 is TGTGCCAGCAGCTTGGCAGGGGATAGCAATCAGCCCCAGCATTTT.

V is TRBV29-1 and J is TRBJ1-1, with a weak D call TRBD1 (6 bases). CDR3 length: 14 residues. The germline V and J ends were trimmed by 5 bases and 3 bases, with 16 bases remaining between them. Germline V gene lookup returns CDR1 SQVTM and CDR2 ANQGSEA. The CDR3 region is CSVKRGGRDTEAFF. CDR3 sequence (DNA): TGCAGCGTTAAAAGGGGGGGCCGGGACACTGAAGCTTTCTTT.

J is TRBJ1-2 and V is TRBV2, with D maybe TRBD1 (6 bases). The CDR3 runs to 15 residues. The germline V and J ends were trimmed by 2 bases and 2 bases, with 12 bases remaining between them. Looked up from germline, CDR1 is SNHLY and CDR2 is FYNNEI. The CDR3 protein is CASSERGGLNYGYTF. The DNA of the CDR3 is TGTGCCAGCAGTGAAAGGGGGGGCTTGAACTATGGCTACACCTTC.

The chain joins TRBV7-2 to TRBJ2-7; D might be TRBD1 (6 bases). V was pared by 3 bases and J by 10 bases, with 13 bases between. Germline assignment: CDR1 SGHTA and CDR2 FQGNSA. The CDR3 has 12 amino acids. CDR3: CASSFEGVIQYF. Here the CDR3 DNA reads TGTGCCAGCAGCTTTGAGGGGGTGATTCAGTACTTC. The full variable domain, with the rest looked up from reference TRBV7-2 and TRBJ2-7, is GAGVSQSPSNKVTEKGKDVELRCDPISGHTALYWYRQSLGQGLEFLIYFQGNSAPDKSGLPSDRFSAERTGGSVSTLTIQRTQQEDSAVYLCASSFEGVIQYFGPGTRLTVT.

V and J are TRBV27 and TRBJ2-7; 9 positions match TRBD2. The CDR3 sequence is 14 residues long. V was clipped by 3 bases and J by 6 bases; unmatched bases: 6. Germline V CDR1 and CDR2: MNHEY, SMNVEV (reference sequence). The CDR3 region has the DNA TGTGCCAGCAGTTTCGGAGCGGGGGGCGGCGAGCAGTACTTC. Translation gives CASSFGAGGGEQYF.

The CDR3 coding sequence is TGTGCCAGCAGCGTAGGGGGGACAGGAAACAATGAGCAGTTCTTC. Translation gives CASSVGGTGNNEQFF. The rearrangement joins TRBV9 to TRBJ2-1; 8 bases are a match to TRBD1. The CDR3 spans 15 residues. J lost 5 bases, V lost 0 bases, and 4 bases had no gene match. Germline V CDR1 and CDR2: SGDLS, YYNGEE.

The chain recombines TRBV19 with TRBJ2-7; 8 bases are a match to TRBD1. The CDR3 is 15 residues long. The junction had 4 bases not matched to a gene; V was cut back by 3 bases and J by 0 bases. CDR1 and CDR2 from the germline V gene are LNHDA and SQIVND (reference sequence). This CDR3 reads CASSMGQVRSYEQYF. CDR3 DNA sequence: TGTGCCAGTAGTATGGGACAGGTTCGCTCCTACGAGCAGTACTTC.

The CDR3 bases are TGTGCCAGCACCTCGGGGGGGGCCTACCAAGAGACCCAGTACTTC. Protein sequence: CASTSGGAYQETQYF. The chain joins TRBV7-6 to TRBJ2-5, with 8 bases aligning to TRBD2. Germline assignment: CDR1 SGHVS and CDR2 FNYEAQ. J was trimmed by 0 bases and V by 7 bases; bases with no gene match: 7. This CDR3 has 15 amino acids.

The rearrangement links TRBV5-4 to TRBJ1-2; 8 bases are shared with TRBD1. The germline CDR1 and CDR2 sequences are SGHNT and YYREEE (reference sequence). The CDR3 spans 14 residues. Trimming at V came to 5 bases and at J to 6 bases, leaving 9 bases not matched to a gene. CDR3 region: CASSSQGAWNGYTF. The CDR3 DNA reads TGTGCCAGCAGTAGCCAGGGGGCGTGGAATGGCTACACCTTC.

V gene TRBV6-1 combines with J gene TRBJ1-5; D not resolved. The length of the CDR3 is 15 residues. V was cut by 2 bases and J by 3 bases, with 11 bases left in between. CDR1 is MNHNS, CDR2 SASEGT, per germline. In DNA form, the CDR3 reads TGTGCCAGCAGTGAAACAAGAACAGTCAATCAGCCCCAGCATTTT. This translates into CASSETRTVNQPQHF.

The V and J genes are TRBV10-3 and TRBJ2-2; 10 positions agree with TRBD1. The ends lost 3 bases at V and 8 bases at J; junction bases unmatched: 6. Germline CDR1 is ENHRY and CDR2 is SYGVKD. This CDR3 is built from 15 residues. CDR3 sequence reads: CAISDRQGAGGELFF. As DNA, the CDR3 is TGTGCCATCAGTGACCGACAGGGGGCTGGAGGGGAGCTGTTTTTT.

The rearrangement uses TRBV30 and TRBJ1-1, with 8 bases lining up with TRBD1. The CDR3 spans 13 residues. V was clipped by 2 bases and J by 10 bases; unmatched bases: 9. The germline V gene encodes CDR1 GTSNPN and CDR2 SVGIG (reference sequence). CDR3 in amino acids: CAWSPNHGQGAFF. DNA of the CDR3: TGTGCCTGGAGTCCCAACCATGGACAGGGAGCTTTCTTT.

The chain has TRBV6-5 and TRBJ1-1; the D gene is possibly TRBD1 (5 bases). Trimming stripped 6 bases from V and 4 bases from J, with 15 bases between. The CDR3 consists of 14 residues. CDR1 is MNHEY, CDR2 SVGAGI, per germline. The CDR3 DNA sequence: TGTGCCAGCAGGGGCGGACATCGCGGCACTGAAGCTTTCTTT. It specifies CASRGGHRGTEAFF.